The source of this TCR beta chain is a study of blood T cells in healthy people across ages (dated by TCRdb to 2015 to 2017). Background on the whole study: In model experiments, template switching captured about one uniquely barcoded TCR beta cDNA molecule for every two T cells. Age-related changes in TCR beta repertoire diversity were measured in the study by deep sequencing normalized with unique cDNA molecular identifiers. Donors were grouped into four age groups: young (average approximately 15 years), middle-aged (under 40), aged (around 60) and long-lived (around 80). To avoid experimental bias, donors of different ages were randomly spread across the sequencing lanes. The study analyzed two additional independent replicas of 1 million unique cDNA reads from the same blood draw for two donors, one aged 18 to 29 and one aged 80 or older.

Study-level results and caveats: As age increased, observed TCR beta diversity per million T cells dropped in a roughly linear way, and a significant reduction was already evident by age approximately 40. Observed TCR beta diversity correlated strongly with the percentage of naive T cells measured by flow cytometry. Estimates of total diversity from one million sequenced T cells were regarded as lower bounds and underestimates. Because the CMV infection status of the donors was unknown, age-related changes in expanded clonotypes may potentially have been confounded. The long-lived group showed more naive CD4+ T cells, fewer expanded clones and increased TCR diversity than the aged group, suggesting age selection. Conclusive comparison of naive and antigen-experienced compartments was prevented by the profiling of bulk unsorted PBMCs.

Donors were 39 systemically healthy Caucasian individuals from Russia aged roughly 6 to 90 years. Approximately 11 milliliters of peripheral blood were drawn from each donor into EDTA-treated Vacutainer tubes. PBMCs were isolated by Ficoll-Paque density-gradient centrifugation, with at least 7 million obtained per sample. Trizol reagent was used to extract total RNA from the PBMCs, yielding at least 6 micrograms per sample. For every donor, flow cytometry on a PBMC aliquot measured the percentage of naive CD45RAhigh/CD27high T cells. From cysteine to phenylalanine, the CDR3 is 13 amino acids long. The CDR3 DNA has 39 bases and is translated from base 1. The germline V gene (reference sequence) yields GTSNPN for CDR1 and SVGIG for CDR2. Libraries were constructed by 5' RACE. The sequencer was an Illumina HiSeq 2500. A second PCR of about 7 to 12 cycles was run with a J-beta primer mix and a sample-barcoded 5' primer. A template-switch 5' adaptor carrying 12 random nucleotides introduced a unique molecular identifier onto each TCR beta cDNA molecule. At least 3 million CDR3-containing paired-end reads were obtained from each sample. First-strand cDNA was synthesized from all RNA with the Mint cDNA synthesis kit, primed by a TRBC-specific oligonucleotide. Following uracil-DNA glycosylase treatment, a first 18-cycle PCR with universal primers M1SS and BC2_uni_R was performed on all cDNA. Processing in the source paper ran as follows. For normalization, 1 million high-quality reads, each with a distinct molecular identifier, were randomly selected from each sample. Reads with shared molecular identifiers were discarded instead of being binned into consensus sequences. MiTCR, set to a Q25 quality threshold and the strictest error-elimination algorithm, was used for CDR3 identification, clonotype clustering and error correction. A nonparametric unseen species model with Euler transformation was used to estimate lower-bound total TCR beta diversity. The public sequencing data were trimmed at Q25 with fastp and processed into clonotypes with MiXCR by TCRdb, which kept only in-frame beta chains. Here each entry gathers all rows of one CDR3 protein and keeps the most common genes and DNA. The V and J calls and clone size are TCRdb's, not the authors'. For this sample there are 590,000 or so distinct CDR3 sequences; 25% to 35% appear just once. 15% to 17% of the sample rests with the top ten.

Details on this clonotype: Its binding antigen is unknown. A much larger clone lies a single base off, so this may be a read error.

The rearranged segments are TRBV30 and TRBJ2-6; a weak D assignment points to TRBD1 (5 bases agree). Sample: blood. The sequence derives from a woman older than 75 in good health. The nucleotides read TGTGCCTGGCTCCCTATTGGGGCCAACGTCCGGACTTTC. This yields the protein CAWLPIGANVRTF.